Sequencing of this T cell receptor beta chain was carried out in a study of regulatory T cells in long-lasting Graves disease. TCR beta libraries were built with iRepertoire HTBI primers and Arm-PCR of CDR3 regions. TCRdb ran MiXCR on the multiplex PCR reads and lists one entry per CDR3 protein. The data contain roughly 320,000 distinct CDR3 sequences, approximately 15% of them seen just once; the ten biggest clones take up just under 30%. Per the germline V gene, CDR1 is SGHTA and CDR2 is FQGNSA. CDR3 length: 16 residues. J lost 6 bases, V lost 5 bases, and 9 bases had no gene match. Documented time point: newly diagnosed GD, antithyroid drugs for less than 3 months. RNA extracted from PBMCs served as the sequencing template. The same sample was also studied in work on T cells in Graves' hyperthyroidism and ophthalmopathy.

The receptor was derived from a man aged 35-49 years with Graves disease. This chain joins TRBV7-2 and TRBJ2-3; 12 bases agree with TRBD2. Source: peripheral blood mononuclear cells (PBMCs), taken at new diagnosis, from a patient treated with antithyroid drugs. Written as DNA, the CDR3 is TGTGCCAGCAGCCCTAGCGGGGGGGCCGGGTGGGATACGCAGTATTTT. It encodes CASSPSGGAGWDTQYF. The variable domain in full, completed from reference TRBV7-2 and TRBJ2-3, reads GAGVSQSPSNKVTEKGKDVELRCDPISGHTALYWYRQSLGQGLEFLIYFQGNSAPDKSGLPSDRFSAERTGGSVSTLTIQRTQQEDSAVYLCASSPSGGAGWDTQYFGPGTRLTVL.